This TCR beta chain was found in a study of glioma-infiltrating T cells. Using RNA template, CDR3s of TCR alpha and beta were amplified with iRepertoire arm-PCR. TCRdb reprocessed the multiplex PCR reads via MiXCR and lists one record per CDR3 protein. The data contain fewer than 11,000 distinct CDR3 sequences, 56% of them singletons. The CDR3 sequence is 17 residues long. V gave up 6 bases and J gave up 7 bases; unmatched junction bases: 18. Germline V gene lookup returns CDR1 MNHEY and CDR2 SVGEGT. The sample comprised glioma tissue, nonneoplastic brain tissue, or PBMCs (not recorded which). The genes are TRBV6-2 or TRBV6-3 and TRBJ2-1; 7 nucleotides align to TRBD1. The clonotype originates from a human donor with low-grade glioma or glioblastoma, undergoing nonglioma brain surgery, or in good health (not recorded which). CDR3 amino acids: CASSFAERGGLGNEQFF. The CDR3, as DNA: TGTGCCAGCAGCTTCGCCGAGCGAGGGGGCCTAGGGAATGAGCAGTTCTTC.